This T cell receptor beta chain comes out of a study of human T cells and chemical hapten exposure. This clonotype was detected ten times or more. TCRdb analysed the RACE reads with MiXCR anew, one entry per CDR3 protein. The sample includes fewer than 500,000 distinct CDR3 sequences, about 4.4% of them seen just once. The time point here: patch test 1, 2 weeks after DPC sensitization. Treatment given: therapeutic diphenylcyclopropenone sensitization with weekly scalp DPC. The CDR3 is 16 residues long. V gave up 3 bases and J gave up 3 bases; unmatched junction bases: 10. Germline V lookup: CDR1 MRHNA, CDR2 SNTAGT.

The chain carries TRBV6-4 and TRBJ2-7, with TRBD2 identical over 8 bases. The sequencing used whole blood, collected in connection with sensitization to the hapten diphenylcyclopropenone (DPC). This receptor was identified in a woman between 45 and 65 years old with alopecia areata. Some clones in this sample may be carry-over from other donors' samples. The CDR3 region is CASSEVASGSSYEQYF. The CDR3 bases are TGTGCCAGCAGTGAAGTAGCGAGCGGGAGTAGCTACGAGCAGTACTTC.